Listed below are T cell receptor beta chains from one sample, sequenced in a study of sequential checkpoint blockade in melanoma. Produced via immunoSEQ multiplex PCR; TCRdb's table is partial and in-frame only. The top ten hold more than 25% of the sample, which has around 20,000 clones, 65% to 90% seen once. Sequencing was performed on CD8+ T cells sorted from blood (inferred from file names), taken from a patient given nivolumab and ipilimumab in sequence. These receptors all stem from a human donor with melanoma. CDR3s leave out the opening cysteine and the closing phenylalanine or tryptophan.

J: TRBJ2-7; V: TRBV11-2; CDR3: ASSLVLGGRYEQY
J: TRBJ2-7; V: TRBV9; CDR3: ASSVGGRWGPSSYEQY
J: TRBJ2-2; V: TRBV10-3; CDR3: AISDWTGVGELF
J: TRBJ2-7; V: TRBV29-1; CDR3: SGFRDYEQY
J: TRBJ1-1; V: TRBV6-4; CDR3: ASSPDGTGNTEAF
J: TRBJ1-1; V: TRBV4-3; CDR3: ASSQDEEGSEAF
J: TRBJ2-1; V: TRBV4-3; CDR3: ASSQPRDREGGEQF
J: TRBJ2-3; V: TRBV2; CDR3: ARPREGTRTDTQY
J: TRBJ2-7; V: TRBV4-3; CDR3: ASSRSASGLAYEQY
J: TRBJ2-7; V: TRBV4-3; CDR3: ASSQVVSGYEQY
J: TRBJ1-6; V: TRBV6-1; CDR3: ASIYRSSYNSPLH
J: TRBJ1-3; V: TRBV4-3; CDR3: ASSQDHSSGNTIY
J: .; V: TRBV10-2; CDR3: AGGREMHEQY
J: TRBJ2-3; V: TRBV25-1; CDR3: ASRGGQNTDTQY
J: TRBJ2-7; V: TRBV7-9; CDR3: ASSDRLATASYEQY